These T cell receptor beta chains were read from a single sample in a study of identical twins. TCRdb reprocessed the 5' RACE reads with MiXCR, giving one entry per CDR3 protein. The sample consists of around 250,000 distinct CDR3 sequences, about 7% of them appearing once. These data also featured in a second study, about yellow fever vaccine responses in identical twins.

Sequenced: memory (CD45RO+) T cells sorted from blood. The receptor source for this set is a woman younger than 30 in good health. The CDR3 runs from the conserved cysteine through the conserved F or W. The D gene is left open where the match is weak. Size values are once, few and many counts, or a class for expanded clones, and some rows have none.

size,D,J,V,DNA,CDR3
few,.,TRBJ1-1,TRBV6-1,TGTGCCAGCACTGCCTTAACAGGGAACACTGAAGCTTTCTTT,CASTALTGNTEAFF
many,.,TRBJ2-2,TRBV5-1,TGCACCAGCAGCCCCGGCCAACCAGGCACCGGGGAGCTGTTTTTT,CTSSPGQPGTGELFF
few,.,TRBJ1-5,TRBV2,TGTGCCAGCAGTGACTTAGGCGGGCAGCCCCAGCATTTT,CASSDLGGQPQHF
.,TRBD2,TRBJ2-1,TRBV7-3,TGTGCCAGCAGCCCGGTCGGGCTAGCGGGAGACAATGAGCAGTTCTTC,CASSPVGLAGDNEQFF
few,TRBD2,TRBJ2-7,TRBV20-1,TGCAGTGCTGGCTGGACTAGCGGATTCTACGAGCAGTACTTC,CSAGWTSGFYEQYF
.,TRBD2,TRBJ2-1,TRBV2,TGTGCCAGCAGCCCGGATAGCGGGAGAGAGTTCTTC,CASSPDSGREFF
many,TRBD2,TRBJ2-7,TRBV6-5,TGTGCCAGCAGTTACTCGGGCGGGAGTGACGAGCAGTACTTC,CASSYSGGSDEQYF
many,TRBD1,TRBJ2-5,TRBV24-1,TGTGCCACCAGTGATCGAACAGGGGGCAGGACTCAAGAGACCCAGTACTTC,CATSDRTGGRTQETQYF
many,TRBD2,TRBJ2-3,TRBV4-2,TGTGCCAGCAGCCAAGGATCGTCTAGCGGGAGCTCAGATACGCAGTATTTT,CASSQGSSSGSSDTQYF
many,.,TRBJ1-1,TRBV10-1,TGCGCCAGTTTCGGACCGGGGGGGGCTTTCTTT,CASFGPGGAFF
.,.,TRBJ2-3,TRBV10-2,TGCGCCAGCAGTTTCCTGGGGGCGGGAGGCACAGATACGCAGTATTTT,CASSFLGAGGTDTQYF
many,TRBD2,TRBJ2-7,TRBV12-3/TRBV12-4,TGTGCCAGCAGTTCCTTGGCTAGCGGGAGGGTCTACGAGCAGTACTTC,CASSSLASGRVYEQYF
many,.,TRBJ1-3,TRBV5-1,TGCGCCAGCAGCCCGAGGGAGGGATACTCTGGAAACACCATATATTTT,CASSPREGYSGNTIYF
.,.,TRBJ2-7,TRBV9,TGTGCCAGCAGCGTAGGGTCGTCGGAAGCCTACGAGCAGTACTTC,CASSVGSSEAYEQYF
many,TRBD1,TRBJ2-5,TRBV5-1,TGCGCCAGCAGCTCACAGGGGTCCCAAGAGACCCAGTACTTC,CASSSQGSQETQYF
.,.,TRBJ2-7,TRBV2,TGTGCCAGCAGTGTTAAGGGATTTACCTACGAGCAGTACTTC,CASSVKGFTYEQYF
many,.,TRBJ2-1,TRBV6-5,TGTGCCAGCAGTTACTCAACCCAACTGGGCAATGAGCAGTTCTTC,CASSYSTQLGNEQFF
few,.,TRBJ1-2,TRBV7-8,TGTGCCAGCAGCGAGGGTTCGGGTCAATCGAGGGTTGGTGGCTACACCTTC,CASSEGSGQSRVGGYTF
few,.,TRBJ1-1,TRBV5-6,TGTGCCAGCAGCTTGGGACAGGTACTTAAAGCTTTCTTT,CASSLGQVLKAFF